This T cell receptor beta chain was sequenced for a study of identical twins. Only healthy Caucasians were included as donors. With template switching, a universal primer site was added, and the cDNA carried unique molecular identifiers. Using its own MiXCR run on the 5' RACE reads, TCRdb lists one record per CDR3 protein. In the table there are fewer than 900,000 distinct CDR3 sequences, roughly 20% of which are singletons. The sample was also linked to a second study, of T cells expressing NK-cell markers. As that study records: Sorted CD3+CD56-NKG2C+, CD3+CD56+NKG2C- and CD3+CD56+NKG2C+ T cells were the source of the TCR beta repertoires.

This TCR came from a woman in her late teens or twenties in good health. Sequencing used PBMCs.

As DNA, the CDR3 is TGTGCCAGCAGTTTGTTGGTAGGGGACTATGGCTACACCTTC. Translation: CASSLLVGDYGYTF. The chain links TRBV12-3 or TRBV12-4 to TRBJ1-2, with D possibly TRBD1 on 5 matching bases. The V end was cut by 3 bases, the J end by 3 bases, with 11 bases between. This CDR3 comprises 14 residues.